This entry lists 5 T cell receptor beta chains sequenced from one sample in a study of blood T cells in healthy people across ages. A second PCR, run for roughly 7 to 12 cycles, used a sample-barcoded 5' primer plus a J-beta primer mix. Via MiXCR, TCRdb re-called the 5' RACE reads, giving one row per CDR3 protein. The top ten clones hold around a sixth of a sample with 540,000 or so distinct CDR3 sequences, roughly a quarter of them seen once. Sequenced material: blood. These receptors were obtained from a woman in her 70s in good health.

This clonotype came up a few times. Its ends do not fully match the called genes, so a read error is possible. This chain connects TRBV6-4 to TRBJ2-2, with a weak D call TRBD2 (5 bases). This CDR3 is built from 14 residues. Germline assignment: CDR1 MRHNA and CDR2 SNTAGT. In DNA, the CDR3 is TGTGCCAGCAGTGTACTAAGAAACACCGGGGAGCTGCTTTTT. Protein sequence: CASSVLRNTGELLF.

This rearrangement joins TRBV14 to TRBJ2-7; 13 bases are shared with TRBD2. The CDR3 loop spans 15 amino acids. The germline V gene encodes CDR1 SGHDN and CDR2 FVKESK. Trimming cost V 4 bases and J 7 bases; bases outside gene matches: 7. Here the CDR3 DNA reads TGTGCCAGCAGCCTAGGACTAGCGGGAGTGGGGGAGCAGTACTTC. Translation gives CASSLGLAGVGEQYF. Supplemented by reference TRBV14 and TRBJ2-7, the full variable domain reads EAGVTQFPSHSVIEKGQTVTLRCDPISGHDNLYWYRRVMGKEIKFLLHFVKESKQDESGMPNNRFLAERTGGTYSTLKVQPAELEDSGVYFCASSLGLAGVGEQYFGPGTRLTVT.

This clonotype was counted between two and nine times. The chain carries TRBV4-2 and TRBJ2-1, with D possibly matching TRBD1 (6 bases). Looked up from germline, CDR1 is LGHNA and CDR2 is YNFKEQ. The CDR3 contains 12 residues. The ends were cut back, 3 bases at V and 8 bases at J, with 8 bases in the middle. This chain's CDR3 is CASSQAGDEQFF. In DNA form, the CDR3 reads TGTGCCAGCAGCCAGGCAGGGGATGAGCAGTTCTTC.

The chain combines TRBV20-1 with TRBJ2-3; TRBD2 aligns across 7 bases. This CDR3 spans 15 amino acids. The trim removed 0 bases at V and 2 bases at J, leaving 5 bases unmatched. Germline values: CDR1 DFQATT, CDR2 SNEGSKA (reference sequence). The CDR3 is CSARDGGLHTDTQYF. Written as DNA, the CDR3 is TGCAGTGCTAGAGATGGGGGACTACACACAGATACGCAGTATTTT.

The sample holds many counts of this clonotype. A read error may produce the germline difference seen at one junction end. This sequence joins TRBV29-1 and TRBJ2-5; no firm D call. CDR3 size: 12 residues. The V gene's germline CDR1 is SQVTM and CDR2 ANQGSEA. This CDR3 is CSAEQSGETQYF. The CDR3 coding sequence is TGCAGCGCTGAACAGTCTGGGGAGACCCAGTACTTC.